This T cell receptor beta chain was recorded in a study of blood T cell repertoires in COVID-19. Study processing details: From reference gene primer amplification, estimates of nucleated cell counts were derived. The assay was immunoSEQ multiplex PCR, and TCRdb's table has in-frame clones only and misses some. V and J calls and clone size are as listed in that table; D and trimming were resolved from the DNA. The sample holds approximately 140,000 clones, around nine tenths seen once. Germline CDR1 is LNHDA and CDR2 is SQIVND (reference sequence). V shed 3 bases, J shed 6 bases, and the junction held 26 bases outside the gene matches. The CDR3 runs to 21 residues.

The chain has TRBV19 and TRBJ1-5; 7 nucleotides agree with TRBD1. The TCR sequence derives from a woman in her 40s with acute or convalescent COVID-19. What was sequenced was peripheral blood. In DNA, the CDR3 is TGTGCCAGTAGTATCTTTGCTAGGGGGACTGCCCGACAGGGTAATGGTCAGCCCCAGCATTTT. It translates to CASSIFARGTARQGNGQPQHF. The entire variable domain, with the rest obtained from reference TRBV19 and TRBJ1-5, is as follows: DGGITQSPKYLFRKEGQNVTLSCEQNLNHDAMYWYRQDPGQGLRLIYYSQIVNDFQKGDIAEGYSVSREKKESFPLTVTSAQKNPTAFYLCASSIFARGTARQGNGQPQHFGDGTRLSIL.